This is a list of T cell receptor beta chains from one sample in a study of T cells in localized non-small cell lung cancer. Generated by immunoSEQ multiplex PCR, the TCRdb table keeps only in-frame clones and is missing some. The sample carries tens of thousands of clones, roughly 89% recorded once. Sample: peripheral blood, taken before any cancer treatment. Receptor source: a man between 35 and 75 years old with stage I squamous cell lung carcinoma. Both conserved end residues are part of each CDR3. The D gene is left open where the match is weak. The listing skips clone size in some rows; elsewhere it reads once, few, many or a size class.

v_gene: TRBV5-1
abundance: -
j_gene: TRBJ1-1
d_gene: -
CDR3aa: CASSLEPGRDTEAFF
CDR3nt: TGCGCCAGCAGCTTGGAGCCAGGGCGGGACACTGAAGCTTTCTTT

v_gene: TRBV4-3
abundance: once
j_gene: TRBJ1-5
d_gene: -
CDR3aa: CASSQERRHNQPQHF
CDR3nt: TGCGCCAGCAGCCAAGAACGAAGGCACAACCAGCCCCAGCATTTT

v_gene: TRBV6-1
abundance: -
j_gene: TRBJ1-1
d_gene: -
CDR3aa: CASSGGGTEAFF
CDR3nt: TGTGCCAGCAGCGGGGGGGGCACTGAAGCTTTCTTT

v_gene: TRBV19
abundance: -
j_gene: TRBJ2-3
d_gene: -
CDR3aa: CASSIRGSPSTDTQYF
CDR3nt: TGTGCCAGTAGTATTAGGGGGTCCCCTAGCACAGATACGCAGTATTTT

v_gene: TRBV6-5
abundance: -
j_gene: TRBJ1-1
d_gene: TRBD1
CDR3aa: CASSYAGGTPTEAFF
CDR3nt: TGTGCCAGCAGTTACGCAGGGGGGACCCCCACTGAAGCTTTCTTT

v_gene: TRBV5-1
abundance: -
j_gene: TRBJ1-4
d_gene: TRBD1
CDR3aa: CASSSQPGTGNEKLFF
CDR3nt: TGCGCCAGCAGCTCCCAGCCCGGGACAGGGAATGAAAAACTGTTTTTT

v_gene: TRBV5-1
abundance: -
j_gene: TRBJ1-1
d_gene: -
CDR3aa: CASSLAGTPRTEAFF
CDR3nt: TGCGCCAGCAGCTTGGCCGGGACCCCGAGGACTGAAGCTTTCTTT

v_gene: TRBV6-1
abundance: -
j_gene: TRBJ1-2
d_gene: -
CDR3aa: CASSEPREDYTF
CDR3nt: TGTGCCAGCAGTGAACCCAGGGAAGACTACACCTTC

v_gene: TRBV5-6
abundance: -
j_gene: TRBJ2-7
d_gene: TRBD1
CDR3aa: CASSFPSGRGIGYEQYF
CDR3nt: TGTGCCAGCAGCTTTCCCTCGGGCAGGGGGATAGGCTACGAGCAGTACTTC

v_gene: TRBV7-9
abundance: once
j_gene: TRBJ2-2
d_gene: -
CDR3aa: CASSLRRNTGELFF
CDR3nt: TGTGCCAGCAGCTTGAGACGGAACACCGGGGAGCTGTTTTTT

v_gene: TRBV6-1
abundance: -
j_gene: TRBJ1-5
d_gene: -
CDR3aa: CASIGPNQPQHF
CDR3nt: TGTGCCAGCATAGGCCCGAATCAGCCCCAGCATTTT

v_gene: TRBV11-3
abundance: few
j_gene: TRBJ2-2
d_gene: -
CDR3aa: CASSSKERGGGTGELFF
CDR3nt: TGTGCCAGCAGCTCCAAAGAGCGTGGGGGCGGCACCGGGGAGCTGTTTTTT

v_gene: TRBV18
abundance: few
j_gene: TRBJ1-1
d_gene: -
CDR3aa: CASSPGFPLEAFF
CDR3nt: TGTGCCAGCTCACCAGGGTTTCCTCTCGAAGCTTTCTTT

v_gene: TRBV1
abundance: -
j_gene: TRBJ1-3
d_gene: -
CDR3aa: CTSSIYSGNTIYF
CDR3nt: TGCACCAGCAGCATTTACTCTGGAAACACCATATATTTT

v_gene: TRBV7-9
abundance: -
j_gene: TRBJ1-5
d_gene: -
CDR3aa: CASSLVRSSNQPQHF
CDR3nt: TGTGCCAGCAGCTTAGTGCGCAGTAGCAATCAGCCCCAGCATTTT

v_gene: TRBV6-5
abundance: -
j_gene: TRBJ1-5
d_gene: -
CDR3aa: CASSLSRNQPQHF
CDR3nt: TGTGCCAGCAGCTTGAGTCGCAATCAGCCCCAGCATTTT

v_gene: TRBV15
abundance: -
j_gene: TRBJ1-5
d_gene: TRBD1
CDR3aa: CATSRGVGLGQVNQPQHF
CDR3nt: TGTGCCACCAGCAGAGGGGTAGGATTGGGACAGGTCAATCAGCCCCAGCATTTT

v_gene: TRBV4-1
abundance: -
j_gene: TRBJ1-6
d_gene: TRBD1
CDR3aa: CASSPLIPTGGSYNSPLHF
CDR3nt: TGCGCCAGCAGCCCACTAATACCGACAGGGGGCTCCTATAATTCACCCCTCCACTTT

v_gene: TRBV6-6
abundance: -
j_gene: TRBJ2-7
d_gene: TRBD2
CDR3aa: CASRAISGTRTYEQYF
CDR3nt: TGTGCCAGCAGGGCGATCAGCGGGACGAGGACCTACGAGCAGTACTTC

v_gene: TRBV9
abundance: -
j_gene: TRBJ2-1
d_gene: TRBD1
CDR3aa: CASSVTGTGVYNEQFF
CDR3nt: TGTGCCAGCAGCGTAACCGGGACAGGAGTGTACAATGAGCAGTTCTTC

v_gene: TRBV7-9
abundance: -
j_gene: TRBJ2-1
d_gene: TRBD1
CDR3aa: CASSLGTGVEQFF
CDR3nt: TGTGCCAGCAGCCTGGGGACAGGGGTTGAGCAGTTCTTC

v_gene: TRBV27
abundance: once
j_gene: TRBJ1-4
d_gene: TRBD1
CDR3aa: CASSWTGQPTNEKLFF
CDR3nt: TGTGCCAGCAGTTGGACGGGACAGCCAACTAATGAAAAACTGTTTTTT